This TCR beta chain emerged from a study of shared clonotypes between healthy human individuals. Study-wide findings and caveats: Between four donors, naive CD4 clonotypes were shared at a level of roughly 5.5%.

Comment on this clone: What it recognizes is unknown. One end of the junction varies from germline; a read error may be responsible.

Germline V gene sequence: CDR1 MNHEY, CDR2 SVGAGI. This CDR3 comprises 16 residues. The study ran the assay at deep level. Original data processing: Junction-only immunoSEQ data arrived without quality scores, meaning filtering differed. Method: immunoSEQ multiplex PCR; TCRdb's copy keeps in-frame clones and lacks some. The DNA gave D and trimming, while V, J and clone size come from that table. In the table there are some 200,000 clones, approximately 65% of which are singletons. Sample: memory CD4+ T cells sorted from blood. The subset was: CD45RA-negative fraction. The chain recombines TRBV6-5 with TRBJ2-2, with TRBD2 as a possible D gene (6 bases). The receptor was isolated from a man aged 25-40 years in good health. The CDR3: CASSYYGIQGGRELFF. The CDR3 DNA reads TGTGCCAGCAGCTACTACGGAATTCAGGGAGGTCGGGAGCTGTTTTTT.